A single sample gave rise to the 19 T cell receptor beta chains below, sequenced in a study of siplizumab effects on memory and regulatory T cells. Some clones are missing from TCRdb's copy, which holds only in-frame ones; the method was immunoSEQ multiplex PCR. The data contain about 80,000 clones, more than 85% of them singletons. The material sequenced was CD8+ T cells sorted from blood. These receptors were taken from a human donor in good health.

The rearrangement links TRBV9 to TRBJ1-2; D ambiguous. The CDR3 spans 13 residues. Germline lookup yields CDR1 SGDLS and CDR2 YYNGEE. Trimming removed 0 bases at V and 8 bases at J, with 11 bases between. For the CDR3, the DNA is TGTGCCAGCAGCGTAGTAGGCTCGGGCGGCTACACCTTC. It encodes CASSVVGSGGYTF. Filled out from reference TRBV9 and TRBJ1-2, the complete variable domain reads DSGVTQTPKHLITATGQRVTLRCSPRSGDLSVYWYQQSLDQGLQFLIQYYNGEERAKGNILERFSAQQFPDLHSELNLSSLELGDSALYFCASSVVGSGGYTFGSGTRLTVV.

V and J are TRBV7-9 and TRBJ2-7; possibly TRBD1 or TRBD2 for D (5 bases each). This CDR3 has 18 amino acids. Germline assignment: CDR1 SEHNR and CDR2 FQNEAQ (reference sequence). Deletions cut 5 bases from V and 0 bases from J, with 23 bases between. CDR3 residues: CASSTSGTTATRSYEQYF. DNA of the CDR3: TGTGCCAGCAGCACCTCCGGGACGACCGCAACCCGCTCCTACGAGCAGTACTTC.

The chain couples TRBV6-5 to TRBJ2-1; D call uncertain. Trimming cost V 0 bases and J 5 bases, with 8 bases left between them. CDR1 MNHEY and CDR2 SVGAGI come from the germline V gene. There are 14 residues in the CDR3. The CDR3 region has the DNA TGTGCCAGCAGTTACTCGCTAGAAAACAATGAGCAGTTCTTC. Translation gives CASSYSLENNEQFF.

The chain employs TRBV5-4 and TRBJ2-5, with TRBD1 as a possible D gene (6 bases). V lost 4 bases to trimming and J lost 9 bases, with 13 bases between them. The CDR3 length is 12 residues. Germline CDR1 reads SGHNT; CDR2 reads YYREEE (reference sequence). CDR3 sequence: CASSLSDRPQYF. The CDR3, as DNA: TGTGCCAGCAGCCTCTCAGACAGGCCCCAGTACTTC.

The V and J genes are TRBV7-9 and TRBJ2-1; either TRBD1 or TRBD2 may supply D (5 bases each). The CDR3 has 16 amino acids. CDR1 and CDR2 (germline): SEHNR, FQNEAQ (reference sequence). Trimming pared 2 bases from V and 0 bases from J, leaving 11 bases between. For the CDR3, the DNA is TGTGCCAGCAGCTTAATCCGGGACCTCTCCTACAATGAGCAGTTCTTC. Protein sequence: CASSLIRDLSYNEQFF. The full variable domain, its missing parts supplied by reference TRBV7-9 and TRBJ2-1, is DTGVSQNPRHKITKRGQNVTFRCDPISEHNRLYWYRQTLGQGPEFLTYFQNEAQLEKSRLLSDRFSAERPKGSFSTLEIQRTEQGDSAMYLCASSLIRDLSYNEQFFGPGTRLTVL.

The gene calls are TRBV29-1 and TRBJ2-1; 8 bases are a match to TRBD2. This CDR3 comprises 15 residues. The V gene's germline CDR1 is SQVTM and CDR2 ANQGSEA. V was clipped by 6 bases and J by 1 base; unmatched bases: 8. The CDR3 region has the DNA TGCAGCGTCCCCCGTCGGGGGGGGTCCTACAATGAGCAGTTCTTC. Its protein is CSVPRRGGSYNEQFF.

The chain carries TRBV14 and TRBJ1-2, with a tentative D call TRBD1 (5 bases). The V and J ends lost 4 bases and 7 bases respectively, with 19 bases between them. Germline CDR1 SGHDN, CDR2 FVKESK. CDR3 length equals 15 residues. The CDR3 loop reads CASSPVGRRVSGYTF. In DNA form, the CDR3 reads TGTGCCAGCAGCCCCGTGGGACGGAGGGTGAGTGGCTACACCTTC.

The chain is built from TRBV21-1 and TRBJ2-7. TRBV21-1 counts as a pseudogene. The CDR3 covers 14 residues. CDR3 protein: CASRTGTAAYEQYF. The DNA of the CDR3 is TGTGCCAGCAGGACCGGGACGGCTGCCTACGAGCAGTACTTC.

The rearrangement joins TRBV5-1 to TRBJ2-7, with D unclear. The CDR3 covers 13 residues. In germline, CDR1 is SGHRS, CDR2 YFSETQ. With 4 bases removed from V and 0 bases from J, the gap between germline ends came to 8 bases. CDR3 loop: CASSPTLSYEQYF. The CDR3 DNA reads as TGCGCCAGCAGCCCTACCCTCTCCTACGAGCAGTACTTC.

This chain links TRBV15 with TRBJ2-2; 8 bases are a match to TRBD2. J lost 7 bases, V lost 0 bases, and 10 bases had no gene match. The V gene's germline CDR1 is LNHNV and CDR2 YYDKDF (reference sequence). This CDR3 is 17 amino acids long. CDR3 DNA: TGTGCCACCAGCAGAGAGCGGTGGACTAGCTCAGGCGGGGAGCTGTTTTTT. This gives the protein CATSRERWTSSGGELFF.

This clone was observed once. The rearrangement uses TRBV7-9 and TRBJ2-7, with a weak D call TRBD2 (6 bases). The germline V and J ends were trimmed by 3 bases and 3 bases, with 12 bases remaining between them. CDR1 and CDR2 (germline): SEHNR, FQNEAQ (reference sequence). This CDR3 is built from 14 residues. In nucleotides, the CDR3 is TGTGCCAGCAGCTTCCCGGGAGCCAACTACGAGCAGTACTTC. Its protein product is CASSFPGANYEQYF.

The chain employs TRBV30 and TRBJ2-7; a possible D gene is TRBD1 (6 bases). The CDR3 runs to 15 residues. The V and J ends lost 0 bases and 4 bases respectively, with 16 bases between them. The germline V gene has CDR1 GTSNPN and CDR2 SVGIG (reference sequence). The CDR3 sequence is CAWSVLDSFIYEQYF. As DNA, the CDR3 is TGTGCCTGGAGTGTATTGGACAGCTTTATATACGAGCAGTACTTC.

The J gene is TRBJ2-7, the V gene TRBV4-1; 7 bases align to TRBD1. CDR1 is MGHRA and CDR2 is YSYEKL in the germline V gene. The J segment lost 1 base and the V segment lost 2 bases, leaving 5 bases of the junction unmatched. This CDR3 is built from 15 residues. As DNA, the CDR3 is TGCGCCAGCAGCCAATCAGGGGGTTTATCCTACGAGCAGTACTTC. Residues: CASSQSGGLSYEQYF.

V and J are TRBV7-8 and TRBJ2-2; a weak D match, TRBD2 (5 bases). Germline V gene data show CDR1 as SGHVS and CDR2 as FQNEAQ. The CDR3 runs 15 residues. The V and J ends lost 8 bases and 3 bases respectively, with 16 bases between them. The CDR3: CASVEGRPYTGELFF. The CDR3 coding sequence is TGTGCCAGCGTCGAGGGTAGGCCGTACACCGGGGAGCTGTTTTTT.

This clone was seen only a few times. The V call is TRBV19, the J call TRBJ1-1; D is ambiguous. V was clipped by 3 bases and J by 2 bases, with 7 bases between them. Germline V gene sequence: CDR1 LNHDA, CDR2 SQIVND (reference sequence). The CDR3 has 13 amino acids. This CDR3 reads CASSIVTNTEAFF. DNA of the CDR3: TGTGCCAGTAGTATTGTAACCAACACTGAAGCTTTCTTT.

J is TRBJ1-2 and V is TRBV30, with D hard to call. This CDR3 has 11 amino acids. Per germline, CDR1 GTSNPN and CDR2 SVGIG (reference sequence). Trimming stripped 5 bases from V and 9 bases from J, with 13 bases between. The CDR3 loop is CAWVFSGSYTF. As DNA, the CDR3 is TGTGCCTGGGTTTTTTCTGGGAGCTACACCTTC.

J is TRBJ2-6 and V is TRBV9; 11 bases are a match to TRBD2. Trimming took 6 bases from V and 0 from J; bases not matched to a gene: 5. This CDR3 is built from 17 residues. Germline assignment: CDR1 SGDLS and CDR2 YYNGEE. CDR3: CASTLTSGVSGANVLTF. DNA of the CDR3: TGTGCCAGCACCCTGACTAGCGGGGTCTCTGGGGCCAACGTCCTGACTTTC.

The CDR3 reads CASSIGSIPSTDTQYF. CDR3 DNA: TGTGCCAGTAGTATCGGATCAATTCCTAGCACAGATACGCAGTATTTT. This chain joins TRBV19 and TRBJ2-3; D gene unclear. The CDR3 has 16 amino acids. CDR1 is LNHDA and CDR2 is SQIVND in the germline V gene (reference sequence). V shed 3 bases and J shed 0 bases, with 13 bases lying between them. Looking up the rest from reference TRBV19 and TRBJ2-3 gives the full variable domain: DGGITQSPKYLFRKEGQNVTLSCEQNLNHDAMYWYRQDPGQGLRLIYYSQIVNDFQKGDIAEGYSVSREKKESFPLTVTSAQKNPTAFYLCASSIGSIPSTDTQYFGPGTRLTVL.

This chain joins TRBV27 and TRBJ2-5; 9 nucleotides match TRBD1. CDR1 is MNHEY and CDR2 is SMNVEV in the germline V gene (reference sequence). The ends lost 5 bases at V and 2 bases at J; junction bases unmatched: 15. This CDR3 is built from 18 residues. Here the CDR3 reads CASSTIQGARSVQETQYF. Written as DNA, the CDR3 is TGTGCCAGCAGTACCATACAGGGGGCCCGTAGCGTTCAAGAGACCCAGTACTTC.